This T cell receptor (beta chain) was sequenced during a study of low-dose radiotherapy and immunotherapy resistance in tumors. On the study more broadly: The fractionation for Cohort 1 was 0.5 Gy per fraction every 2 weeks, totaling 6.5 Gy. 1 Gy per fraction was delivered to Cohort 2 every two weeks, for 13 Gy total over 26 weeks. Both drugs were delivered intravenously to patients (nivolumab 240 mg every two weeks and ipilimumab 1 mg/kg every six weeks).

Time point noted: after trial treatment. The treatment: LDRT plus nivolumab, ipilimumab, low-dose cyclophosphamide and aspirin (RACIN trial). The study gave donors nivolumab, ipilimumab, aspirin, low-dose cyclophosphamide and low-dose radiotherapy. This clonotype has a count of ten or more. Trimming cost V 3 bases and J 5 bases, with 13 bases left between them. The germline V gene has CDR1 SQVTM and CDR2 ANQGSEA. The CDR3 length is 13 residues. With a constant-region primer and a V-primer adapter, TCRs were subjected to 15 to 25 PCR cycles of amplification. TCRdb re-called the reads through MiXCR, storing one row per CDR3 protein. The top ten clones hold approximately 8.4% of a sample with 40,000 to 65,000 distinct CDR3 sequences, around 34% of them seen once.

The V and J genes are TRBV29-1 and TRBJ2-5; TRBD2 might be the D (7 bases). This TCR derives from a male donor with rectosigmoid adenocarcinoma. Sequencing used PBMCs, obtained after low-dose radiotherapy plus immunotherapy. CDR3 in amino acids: CSVDEGGHETQYF. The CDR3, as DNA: TGCAGCGTTGATGAGGGGGGGCATGAGACCCAGTACTTC.